Following are 11 T cell receptor beta chains from one sample sequenced in a study of blood T cell repertoires in COVID-19. TCRdb's table, derived via immunoSEQ multiplex PCR, lists solely in-frame clones and lacks some. Of some 100,000 clones listed, approximately 86% are singletons. Specimen: peripheral blood. These receptors were taken from a man aged 45 to 65 with active or convalescent COVID-19.

The rearrangement uses TRBV24-1 and TRBJ2-2; 7 positions agree with TRBD2. Germline assignment: CDR1 KGHDR and CDR2 SFDVKD. CDR3 size: 12 residues. The V segment lost 11 bases and the J segment 3 bases; nucleotides outside the gene matches: 2. The CDR3 region is CAIAGDTGELFF. DNA for the CDR3: TGTGCCATCGCGGGAGACACCGGGGAGCTGTTTTTT.

This chain links TRBV29-1 with TRBJ2-1, with D perhaps TRBD1 (5 bases). In germline, CDR1 is SQVTM, CDR2 ANQGSEA. The CDR3 is 16 residues long. Trimming cost V 3 bases and J 0 bases, with 15 bases left between them. The CDR3 protein is CSVEGPAEASYNEQFF. The CDR3 coding sequence is TGCAGCGTTGAGGGGCCAGCAGAGGCCTCCTACAATGAGCAGTTCTTC.

This chain uses TRBV24-1 with TRBJ2-1; maybe TRBD2 (6 bases). The ends were cut back, 3 bases at V and 2 bases at J, with 13 bases in the middle. Germline V lookup: CDR1 KGHDR, CDR2 SFDVKD. The CDR3 contains 16 residues. This CDR3 reads CATSDPGTPAYNEQFF. The CDR3 coding sequence is TGTGCCACCAGTGATCCGGGGACTCCTGCCTACAATGAGCAGTTCTTC.

V usage is TRBV6-5 and J usage is TRBJ1-4; D gene unclear. The V gene's germline CDR1 is MNHEY and CDR2 SVGAGI. Trimming took 2 bases from V and 0 from J, leaving 7 bases between them. The CDR3 spans 15 residues. Here the CDR3 DNA reads TGTGCCAGCAGTTACGTTGCAGCAACTAATGAAAAACTGTTTTTT. Translated, it gives CASSYVAATNEKLFF.

This clone was counted a few times. V gene TRBV12-5 combines with J gene TRBJ1-5; TRBD1 aligns across 9 bases. This CDR3 is built from 16 residues. J was trimmed by 6 bases and V by 7 bases; bases with no gene match: 13. Germline assignment: CDR1 LGHNT and CDR2 FRNRAP. The CDR3 DNA reads as TGTGCTAGTGCCAGTGATACAGGGGGCACGACTCAGCCCCAGCATTTT. This gives the protein CASASDTGGTTQPQHF.

To note about this clone: Its ends do not fully match the called genes, so a read error is possible. CDR3 in DNA: TGTGCCAGCAGCGTAACCGGGACAGGAAACACTGAAGCTTTCTTT. The encoded protein is CASSVTGTGNTEAFF. The chain links TRBV7-3 to TRBJ1-1; 8 positions agree with TRBD1. The germline V gene has CDR1 SGHTA and CDR2 FQGTGA. The CDR3 loop spans 15 amino acids.

The rearrangement uses TRBV12-5 and TRBJ1-1, with TRBD1 identical over 9 bases. V gave up 3 bases and J gave up 4 bases; unmatched junction bases: 3. The CDR3 length is 14 residues. Germline CDR1 LGHNT, CDR2 FRNRAP. CDR3 DNA: TGTGCTAGTGGTTTCAACAGGGGGCTCACTGAAGCTTTCTTT. Translated: CASGFNRGLTEAFF.

V usage is TRBV15 and J usage is TRBJ2-1, with TRBD2 matching over 13 bases. The germline V gene encodes CDR1 LNHNV and CDR2 YYDKDF (reference sequence). This CDR3 region has 15 residues. V dropped 2 bases and J dropped 7; count of bases not matched to a gene: 2. CDR3: CATSRKLAGGNEQFF. DNA of the CDR3: TGTGCCACCAGCAGAAAACTAGCGGGAGGGAATGAGCAGTTCTTC.

V gene TRBV10-1 combines with J gene TRBJ2-5; possible D gene TRBD1, 6 bases. This CDR3 has 16 residues. Germline V gene data show CDR1 as WNHNN and CDR2 as SYGVQD (reference sequence). The V and J ends lost 0 bases and 2 bases respectively, with 13 bases between them. CDR3 in DNA: TGCGCCAGCAGTGAGTCGAGGGGGAAGGGTCAAGAGACCCAGTACTTC. Translated, it gives CASSESRGKGQETQYF.

This sequence joins TRBV28 and TRBJ2-1; D perhaps matches TRBD2 (7 bases). Germline V gives CDR1 MDHEN, CDR2 SYDVKM. The CDR3 sequence is 16 residues long. V lost 10 bases and J lost 10, with 29 bases in between. The CDR3 spells CATFPPAGEWGAEQFF. The CDR3, as DNA: TGTGCCACCTTCCCCCCCGCGGGAGAATGGGGGGCGGAGCAGTTCTTC. Combining the CDR3 with reference TRBV28 and TRBJ2-1 gives the whole variable domain DVKVTQSSRYLVKRTGEKVFLECVQDMDHENMFWYRQDPGLGLRLIYFSYDVKMKEKGDIPEGYSVSREKKERFSLILESASTNQTSMYLCATFPPAGEWGAEQFFGPGTRLTVL.

The V and J genes are TRBV30 and TRBJ2-5; the D gene is possibly TRBD2 (6 bases). CDR1 is GTSNPN and CDR2 is SVGIG in the germline V gene (reference sequence). The CDR3 loop spans 12 amino acids. Written as DNA, the CDR3 is TGTGCGGGGCGGGGCAACGGGGAGACCCAGTACTTC. It is translated as CAGRGNGETQYF.